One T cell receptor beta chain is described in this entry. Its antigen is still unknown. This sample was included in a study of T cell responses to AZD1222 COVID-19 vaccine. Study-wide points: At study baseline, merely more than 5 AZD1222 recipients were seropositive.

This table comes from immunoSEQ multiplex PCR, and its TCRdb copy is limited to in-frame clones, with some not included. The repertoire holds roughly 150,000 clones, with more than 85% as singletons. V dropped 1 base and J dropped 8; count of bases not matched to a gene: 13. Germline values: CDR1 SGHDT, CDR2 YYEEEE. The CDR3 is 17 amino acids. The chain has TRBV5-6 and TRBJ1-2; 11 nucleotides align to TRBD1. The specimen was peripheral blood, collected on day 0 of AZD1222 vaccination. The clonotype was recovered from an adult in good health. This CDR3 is CASSLRTGGVLFVGYTF. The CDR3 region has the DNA TGTGCCAGCAGCTTGAGGACAGGGGGCGTTCTATTCGTGGGCTACACCTTC.